This entry is about one TCR beta chain. Its antigen is not known. Unique molecular identifiers were incorporated during preparation of the TCRbeta library. TCRdb processed the PCR reads anew with MiXCR; each CDR3 protein has one entry. The data contain under 750,000 distinct CDR3 sequences, about 21% of them seen just once; the ten biggest clones take up roughly an eighth. The germline V gene has CDR1 SGHVS and CDR2 FNYEAQ. This CDR3 has 14 residues. With V trimmed by 3 bases and J by 6 bases, 3 bases remained unmatched. This specimen comes from a study of T-cell reconstitution after alpha-beta-depleted transplantation in children. Study-level results: Expanded clones from the graft, numbering several hundred, reportedly supplied alpha-beta T cells about two months after transplant.

The sequenced sample was PBMCs, mostly from graft donor cells, obtained 360 days after TCRalphabeta/CD19-depleted stem cell transplant. This chain links TRBV7-6 with TRBJ1-4; 8 bases fit TRBD1. The clonotype was recovered from a boy under three years old who had a stem cell transplant for acute myeloid leukemia, so the T cells may come from the graft donor. The CDR3 loop is CASSFTGGDEKLFF. The CDR3 coding sequence is TGTGCCAGCAGCTTCACAGGGGGGGATGAAAAACTGTTTTTT.